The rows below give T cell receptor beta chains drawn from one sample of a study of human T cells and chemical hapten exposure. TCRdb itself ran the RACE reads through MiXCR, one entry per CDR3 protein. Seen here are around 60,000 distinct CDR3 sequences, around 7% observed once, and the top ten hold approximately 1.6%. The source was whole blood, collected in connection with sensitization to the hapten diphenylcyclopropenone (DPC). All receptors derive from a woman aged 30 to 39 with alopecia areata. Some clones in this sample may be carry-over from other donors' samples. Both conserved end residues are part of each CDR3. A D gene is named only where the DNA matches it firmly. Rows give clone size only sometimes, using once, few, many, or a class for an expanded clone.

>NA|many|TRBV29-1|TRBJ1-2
CSVGRAGRGYTF
TGCAGCGTTGGGCGGGCAGGGAGAGGCTACACCTTC
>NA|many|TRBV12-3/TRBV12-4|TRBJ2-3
CASSLNTDTQYF
TGTGCCAGCAGTCTTAACACAGATACGCAGTATTTT
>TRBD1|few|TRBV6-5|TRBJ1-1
CASRGQGAGDTEAFF
TGTGCCAGCAGGGGACAGGGGGCAGGGGACACTGAAGCTTTCTTT
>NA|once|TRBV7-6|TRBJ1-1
CASSDTGTEAFF
TGTGCCAGCAGCGACACGGGCACTGAAGCTTTCTTT
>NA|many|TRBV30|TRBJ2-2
CAWSPSPGVGELFF
TGTGCCTGGAGTCCGTCCCCAGGGGTCGGGGAGCTGTTTTTT
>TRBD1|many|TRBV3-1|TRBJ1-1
CASSQDADRGTEAFF
TGTGCCAGCAGCCAGGACGCTGACAGGGGCACTGAAGCTTTCTTT
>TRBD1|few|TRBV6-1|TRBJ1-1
CASSEIQGAFTEAFF
TGTGCCAGCAGTGAAATACAGGGGGCTTTCACTGAAGCTTTCTTT
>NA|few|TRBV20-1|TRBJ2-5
CSARGSGAAGETQYF
TGCAGTGCTAGAGGCTCAGGGGCCGCGGGGGAGACCCAGTACTTC
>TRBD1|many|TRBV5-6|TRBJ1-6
CASSSQTGVNSPLHF
TGTGCCAGCAGCTCCCAGACAGGGGTTAATTCACCCCTCCACTTT
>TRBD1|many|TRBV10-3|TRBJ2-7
CAIAGTDLYEQYF
TGTGCCATCGCCGGGACAGACCTCTACGAGCAGTACTTC
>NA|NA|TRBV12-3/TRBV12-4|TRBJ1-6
CASSLALPGWDSPLHF
TGTGCCAGCAGTTTAGCGTTGCCGGGTTGGGATTCACCCCTCCACTTT
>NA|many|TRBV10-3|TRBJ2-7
CAISDDRIYEQYF
TGTGCCATCAGTGACGACAGAATATACGAGCAGTACTTC
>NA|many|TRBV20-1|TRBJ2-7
CSARYFGGYEQYF
TGCAGTGCTAGATATTTCGGCGGGTACGAGCAGTACTTC
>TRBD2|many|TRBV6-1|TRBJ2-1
CASSTIPGTSGTQFF
TGTGCCAGCAGTACAATTCCCGGGACTAGCGGGACCCAGTTCTTC
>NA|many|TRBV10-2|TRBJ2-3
CASSPTDTQYF
TGCGCCAGCAGTCCCACAGATACGCAGTATTTT
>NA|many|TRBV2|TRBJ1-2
CANSTGNLYGYTF
TGTGCCAACAGTACAGGGAATCTCTATGGCTACACCTTC
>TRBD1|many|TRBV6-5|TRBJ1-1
CASSPGGRNTEAFF
TGTGCCAGCAGCCCAGGGGGCAGAAACACTGAAGCTTTCTTT
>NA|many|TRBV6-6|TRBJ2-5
CASSYSPSQETQYF
TGTGCCAGCAGTTACTCGCCCAGCCAAGAGACCCAGTACTTC
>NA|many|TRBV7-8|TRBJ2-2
CASSLESVSGELFF
TGTGCCAGCAGCTTGGAATCGGTTTCCGGGGAGCTGTTTTTT
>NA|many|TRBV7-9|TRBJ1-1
CASRPWDNTEAFF
TGTGCCAGCAGGCCTTGGGATAACACTGAAGCTTTCTTT
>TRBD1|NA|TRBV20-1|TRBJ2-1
CSASGQGYNEQFF
TGCAGTGCTAGTGGACAGGGGTACAATGAGCAGTTCTTC
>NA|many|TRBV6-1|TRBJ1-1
CASSPLRAVEAFF
TGTGCCAGCAGTCCTCTTCGAGCGGTTGAAGCTTTCTTT
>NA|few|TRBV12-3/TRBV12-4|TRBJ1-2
CASSLRQGPNYGYTF
TGTGCCAGCAGTTTAAGGCAGGGCCCTAACTATGGCTACACCTTC
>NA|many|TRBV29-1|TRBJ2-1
CSVVRSNNEQFF
TGCAGCGTTGTACGCAGCAACAATGAGCAGTTCTTC
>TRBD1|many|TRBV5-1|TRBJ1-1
CASSPGGVNTEAFF
TGCGCCAGCAGCCCAGGGGGCGTGAACACTGAAGCTTTCTTT
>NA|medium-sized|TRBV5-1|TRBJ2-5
CASSSQETQYF
TGTGCCAGCAGCTCCCAAGAGACCCAGTACTTC
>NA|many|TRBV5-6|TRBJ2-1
CASSLVFRGDEQFF
TGTGCCAGCAGCTTGGTCTTCAGGGGAGATGAGCAGTTCTTC
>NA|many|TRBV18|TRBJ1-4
CASQGSGTGNEKLFF
TGTGCCAGCCAGGGATCGGGGACTGGTAATGAAAAACTGTTTTTT
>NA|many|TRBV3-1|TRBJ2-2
CASRLNSNTGELFF
TGTGCCAGCAGGCTCAACTCGAACACCGGGGAGCTGTTTTTT
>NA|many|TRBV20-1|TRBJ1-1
CSAERADNTEAFF
TGCAGTGCTGAAAGAGCAGACAACACTGAAGCTTTCTTT
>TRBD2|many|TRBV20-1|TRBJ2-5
CSVLAGGLETQYF
TGCAGCGTTTTAGCGGGGGGGCTAGAGACCCAGTACTTC
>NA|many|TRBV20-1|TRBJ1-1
CSASLRRNTEAFF
TGCAGTGCTAGCTTACGAAGGAACACTGAAGCTTTCTTT
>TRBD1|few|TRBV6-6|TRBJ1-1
CASTRQGELKTEAFF
TGTGCCAGCACCCGACAGGGAGAATTAAAAACTGAAGCTTTCTTT
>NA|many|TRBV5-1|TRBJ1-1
CASAAGGSMNTEAFF
TGCGCCAGCGCCGCCGGGGGTAGTATGAACACTGAAGCTTTCTTT
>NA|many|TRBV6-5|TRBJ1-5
CASSDRIADQPQHF
TGTGCCAGCAGTGACAGGATTGCGGACCAGCCCCAGCATTTT
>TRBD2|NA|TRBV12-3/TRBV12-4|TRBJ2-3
CASRYASGEGNTQYF
TGTGCCAGCCGGTACGCCAGCGGGGAGGGAAATACGCAGTATTTT
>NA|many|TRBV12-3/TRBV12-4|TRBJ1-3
CASGDSSGNTIYF
TGTGCCAGCGGCGACAGCTCTGGAAACACCATATATTTT
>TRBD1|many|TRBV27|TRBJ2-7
CASSKGTGGSYEQYF
TGTGCCAGCAGTAAGGGGACAGGGGGCTCCTACGAGCAGTACTTC
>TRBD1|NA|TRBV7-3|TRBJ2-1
CASSSTGWNEQFF
TGTGCCAGCAGCTCGACAGGGTGGAATGAGCAGTTCTTC
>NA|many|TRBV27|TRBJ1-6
CASSLLGGASSYNSPLHF
TGTGCCAGCAGTTTATTGGGGGGCGCGAGCTCCTATAATTCACCCCTCCACTTT
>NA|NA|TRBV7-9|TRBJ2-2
CASSSIQQRELFF
TGTGCCAGCAGCTCCATCCAGCAGAGGGAGCTGTTTTTT
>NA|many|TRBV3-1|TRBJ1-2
CASSQLGRARGYTF
TGTGCCAGCAGCCAACTGGGCAGGGCTAGAGGCTACACCTTC
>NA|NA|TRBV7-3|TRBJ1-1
CASSRTGAYTEAFF
TGTGCCAGCAGTCGAACCGGGGCTTACACTGAAGCTTTCTTT
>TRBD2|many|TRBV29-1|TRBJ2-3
CSVDKAGGVTDTQYF
TGCAGCGTTGATAAGGCGGGGGGGGTCACAGATACGCAGTATTTT
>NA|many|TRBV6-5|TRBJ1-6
CASISRQGGNSPLHF
TGTGCCAGCATCTCCCGGCAGGGAGGTAATTCACCCCTCCACTTT
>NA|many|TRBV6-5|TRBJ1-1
CASTSTNTEAFF
TGTGCCAGCACCAGTACGAACACTGAAGCTTTCTTT
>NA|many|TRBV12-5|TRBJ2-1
CASGDGTNYNEQFF
TGTGCTAGTGGGGACGGTACCAATTACAATGAGCAGTTCTTC
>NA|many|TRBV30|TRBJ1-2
CAWKGRDHYGYTF
TGTGCCTGGAAGGGCAGGGATCACTATGGCTACACCTTC
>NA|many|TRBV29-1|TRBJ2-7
CSVPGPKFNEQYF
TGCAGCGTTCCCGGGCCTAAATTTAACGAGCAGTACTTC
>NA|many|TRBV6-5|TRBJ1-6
CASTYSAFNSPLHF
TGTGCCAGCACTTACAGCGCATTTAATTCACCCCTCCACTTT
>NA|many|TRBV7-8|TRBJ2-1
CASSPARAYNEQFF
TGTGCCAGCAGCCCAGCTCGGGCCTACAATGAGCAGTTCTTC
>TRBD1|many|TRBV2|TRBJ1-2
CASSQQGTDYGYTF
TGTGCCAGCAGCCAACAGGGGACTGACTATGGCTACACCTTC
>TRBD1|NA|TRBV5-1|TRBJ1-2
CASSPKTGSDYGYTF
TGCGCCAGCAGCCCTAAGACAGGGTCTGACTATGGCTACACCTTC
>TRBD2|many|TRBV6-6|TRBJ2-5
CASSYPEVAGQETQYF
TGTGCCAGCAGTTACCCGGAAGTAGCGGGGCAAGAGACCCAGTACTTC
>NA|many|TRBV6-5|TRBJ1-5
CASSYQGNQPQHF
TGTGCCAGCAGTTACCAAGGGAATCAGCCCCAGCATTTT
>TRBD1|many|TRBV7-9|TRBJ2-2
CASSFYRTGGAGELFF
TGTGCCAGCAGCTTCTACCGGACAGGGGGCGCCGGGGAGCTGTTTTTT
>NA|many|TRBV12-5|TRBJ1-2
CASGLVSMRDRDTAFYGYTF
TGTGCTAGTGGTTTGGTCTCAATGCGGGACCGGGACACTGCGTTCTATGGCTACACCTTC
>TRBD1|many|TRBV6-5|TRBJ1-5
CASSLTGAAYSNQPQHF
TGTGCCAGCAGCTTAACAGGGGCGGCTTATAGCAATCAGCCCCAGCATTTT
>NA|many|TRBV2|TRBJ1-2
CASRRSQQAYGYTF
TGTGCCAGCAGACGAAGTCAACAGGCCTATGGCTACACCTTC
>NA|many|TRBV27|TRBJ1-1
CASSPGSGTEAFF
TGTGCCAGCAGTCCAGGGTCGGGCACTGAAGCTTTCTTT